Given below is one T cell receptor beta chain in context. Its target is unknown. CDR1 and CDR2 from the germline V gene are SGHAT and FQNNGV. The CDR3 runs to 13 residues. The V and J ends lost 3 bases and 10 bases, in that order; junction bases with no gene match: 8. This entry is derived from a study of cytomegalovirus exposure and HLA in healthy donors. Study in general: In terms of ancestry, the Caucasian-associated cluster contained roughly 80% of the approximately 400 genotyped donors.

Study results and caveats: Later analysis demonstrated an association between a missense DCLRE1C variant and TCR beta V- and J-gene trimming. Researchers reportedly found TCR beta sequences accurately predicted most subjects' HLA-A and HLA-B alleles.

PCR involved 60 Vbeta and 13 Jbeta primers. Assay: immunoSEQ multiplex PCR; the TCRdb copy retains only in-frame clones and omits some. The sample has 110,000 to 150,000 clones, approximately 79% seen once. Healthy bone marrow donors made up the donors. The clonotype originates from a man aged 18-30 years in good health and CMV-seropositive. The chain couples TRBV11-2 to TRBJ1-1; 7 bases match TRBD1. The sequenced sample was PBMCs. This CDR3 is CASSFGDRLVAFF. CDR3 coding DNA: TGTGCCAGCAGCTTTGGGGACAGACTCGTAGCTTTCTTT.